This TCR beta chain was sequenced for a study of cytomegalovirus exposure and HLA in healthy donors. In nominal health when sampled, donors likely had unrecorded immune exposures nonetheless. Trimming shortened V by 2 bases and J by 2 bases, and 9 bases separated the two germline ends. Germline lookup yields CDR1 SEHNR and CDR2 FQNEAQ (reference sequence). The CDR3 sequence is 14 residues long. Researchers ran the PCR with 60 Vbeta and 13 Jbeta primers. Only in-frame clones appear in the TCRdb table, and some are missing; sequencing was by immunoSEQ multiplex PCR. This table holds about 65,000 clones.

The genes are TRBV7-9 and TRBJ1-1; D uncertain. Sequencing was carried out using PBMCs. The receptor comes from a boy younger than 18 in good health and CMV-seronegative. The CDR3 reads CASSLNSFNTEAFF. Here the CDR3 DNA reads TGTGCCAGCAGCTTAAACAGCTTCAACACTGAAGCTTTCTTT. Looking up the rest from reference TRBV7-9 and TRBJ1-1 gives the full variable domain: DTGVSQNPRHKITKRGQNVTFRCDPISEHNRLYWYRQTLGQGPEFLTYFQNEAQLEKSRLLSDRFSAERPKGSFSTLEIQRTEQGDSAMYLCASSLNSFNTEAFFGQGTRLTVV.